This T cell receptor beta chain appears in the sequencing data of a study of blood T cell repertoires in COVID-19 (TCRdb year 2020). Looking at the study overall: Samples from collaborators originated in the United States, Italy and Spain and spanned both the acute and convalescent phases of COVID-19. Where available, HLA class I and class II types were taken from metadata supplied by the sample provider and were not determined by assay-based typing. The prospective study material was composed of cDNA or gDNA derived from T cells, B-cell-depleted T cells, or PBMCs. The samples were drawn from two sources: the first 160 participants of the ongoing ImmuneRACE study, and approximately 1,300 subjects contributed by 6 global collaborators. Subjects who had been exposed to COVID-19, were actively infected with it, or had recovered from it provided the deeply sampled blood TCRbeta repertoires that made up the dataset. Nearly every sample came with metadata listing a de-identified subject ID, COVID-19 status, age in years and sex. The repertoires were released in a freely available public database meant as a resource for research on the immune response to SARS-CoV-2. Overall study results and their limits: How much clinical and demographic metadata was included differed by source and by participant, and the metadata was provided uncurated.

TCRbeta CDR3 regions were amplified from genomic DNA by means of the immunoSEQ Assay, a bias-controlled multiplex PCR. For the original study's pipeline: The number of nucleated cells in each sample was estimated from the amplification of reference gene primers within the assay. To quantify the absolute abundance of each unique TCRbeta CDR3 rearrangement, sequence reads were collapsed and filtered. For each sample, productive Simpson clonality was calculated as the square root of Simpson's diversity index across productive rearrangements. In its TCRdb copy, this immuneACCESS table keeps in-frame sequences only and misses some clones. Where compared with another copy, unresolved V genes explain less than half of these, and the others have no known cause. The D gene and trimming were derived from the DNA, and the V and J assignments and clone size from that table. The sample contains tens of thousands of clones, about nine tenths of them found a single time. More than 8% of the sample lies in the top ten.

Counted from cysteine to phenylalanine, this CDR3 has 15 amino acids. The read is trimmed to its CDR3 DNA, 45 bases read in frame from base 1. CDR1 is given as LGHDT and CDR2 as YNNKEL, both from the germline V gene (reference sequence). Germline trimming: 3 bases from V, 4 bases from J; junction bases outside gene matches: 7. Each collaborating institution followed its own protocols to collect whole blood in K2EDTA tubes. For TCRbeta analysis, collaborators shipped samples as frozen whole blood, isolated PBMCs, or DNA extracted from either of those sample types. This clone was seen only once. The clone's antigen remains unknown. No much larger clonotype is one base removed from it; base qualities were not supplied.

The sequencing input was peripheral blood. This clonotype was obtained from a man aged 25 to 40 with acute or convalescent COVID-19. The sequence joins TRBV3-1 (or the pseudogene TRBV3-2) to TRBJ2-3; TRBD1 agrees with 7 junctional bases. The CDR3 amino acid sequence is: CASSHVGGLPDTQYF. The nucleotide sequence reads as follows: TGTGCCAGCAGCCATGTAGGGGGCCTGCCAGATACGCAGTATTTT.